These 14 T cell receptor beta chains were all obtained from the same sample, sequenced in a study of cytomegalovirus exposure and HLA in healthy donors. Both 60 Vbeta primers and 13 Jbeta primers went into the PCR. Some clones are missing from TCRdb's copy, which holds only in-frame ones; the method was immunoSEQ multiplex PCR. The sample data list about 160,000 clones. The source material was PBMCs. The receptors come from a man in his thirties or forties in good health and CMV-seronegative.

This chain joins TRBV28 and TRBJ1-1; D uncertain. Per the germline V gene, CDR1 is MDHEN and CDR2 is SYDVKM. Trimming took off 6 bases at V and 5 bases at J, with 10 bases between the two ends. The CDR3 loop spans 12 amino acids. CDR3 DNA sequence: TGTGCCAGCAGCCCCCGTCGGACTGAAGCTTTCTTT. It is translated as CASSPRRTEAFF.

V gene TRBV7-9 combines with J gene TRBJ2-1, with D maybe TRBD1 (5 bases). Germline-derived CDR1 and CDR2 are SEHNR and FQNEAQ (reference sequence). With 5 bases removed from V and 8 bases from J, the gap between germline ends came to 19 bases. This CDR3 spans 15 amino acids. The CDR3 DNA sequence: TGTGCCAGCAGCACGACACCCGCAGGGAAGGATGAGCAGTTCTTC. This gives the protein CASSTTPAGKDEQFF.

CDR3 bases: TGTGCCAGCAGTCCTACGGGAATTGGGTACGAGCAGTACTTC. Protein product: CASSPTGIGYEQYF. This rearrangement joins TRBV7-2 to TRBJ2-7; maybe TRBD2 (5 bases). The CDR3 runs to 14 residues. CDR1 is SGHTA, CDR2 FQGNSA, per germline. The V and J ends lost 6 bases and 4 bases respectively, with 16 bases between them.

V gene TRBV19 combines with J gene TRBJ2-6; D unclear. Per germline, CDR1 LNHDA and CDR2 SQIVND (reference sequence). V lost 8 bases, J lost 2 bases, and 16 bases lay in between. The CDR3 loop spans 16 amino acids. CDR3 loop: CASLKGPTAGANVLTF. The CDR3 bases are TGTGCCAGTCTCAAAGGTCCGACTGCTGGGGCCAACGTCCTGACTTTC. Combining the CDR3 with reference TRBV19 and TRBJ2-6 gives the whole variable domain DGGITQSPKYLFRKEGQNVTLSCEQNLNHDAMYWYRQDPGQGLRLIYYSQIVNDFQKGDIAEGYSVSREKKESFPLTVTSAQKNPTAFYLCASLKGPTAGANVLTFGAGSRLTVL.

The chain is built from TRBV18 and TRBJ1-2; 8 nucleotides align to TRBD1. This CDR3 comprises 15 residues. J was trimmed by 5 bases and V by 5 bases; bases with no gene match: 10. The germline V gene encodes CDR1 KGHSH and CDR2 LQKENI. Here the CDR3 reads CASSSTQGAGYGYTF. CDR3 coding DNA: TGTGCCAGCTCATCGACCCAGGGGGCTGGATATGGCTACACCTTC.

CDR3 sequence (DNA): TGCGCCAGCGCACTTAACACAGATACGCAGTATTTT. Translation gives CASALNTDTQYF. The V and J genes are TRBV5-1 and TRBJ2-3; D unclear. Germline-derived CDR1 and CDR2 are SGHRS and YFSETQ. This CDR3 region has 12 residues. Between the trimmed V and J ends, which lost 7 bases and 2 bases, there was a span of 8 bases.

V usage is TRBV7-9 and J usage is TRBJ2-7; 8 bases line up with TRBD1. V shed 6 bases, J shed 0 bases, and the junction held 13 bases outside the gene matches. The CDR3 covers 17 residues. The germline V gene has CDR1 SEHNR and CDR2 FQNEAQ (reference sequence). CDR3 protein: CASRTGTGINSSYEQYF. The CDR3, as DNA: TGTGCCAGCAGAACCGGGACAGGAATCAATAGCTCCTACGAGCAGTACTTC.

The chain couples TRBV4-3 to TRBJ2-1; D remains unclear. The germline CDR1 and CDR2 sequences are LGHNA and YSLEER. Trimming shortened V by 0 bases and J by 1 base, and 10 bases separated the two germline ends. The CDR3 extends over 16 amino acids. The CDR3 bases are TGCGCCAGCAGCCAAGACCCCAGTACATCCTACAATGAGCAGTTCTTC. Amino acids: CASSQDPSTSYNEQFF.

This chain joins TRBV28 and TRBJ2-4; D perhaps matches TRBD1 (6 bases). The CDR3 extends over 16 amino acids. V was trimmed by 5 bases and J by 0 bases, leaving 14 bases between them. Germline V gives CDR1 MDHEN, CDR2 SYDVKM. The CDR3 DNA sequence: TGTGCCAGCAGTATAGGGACAACTCTAGCCAAAAACATTCAGTACTTC. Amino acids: CASSIGTTLAKNIQYF.

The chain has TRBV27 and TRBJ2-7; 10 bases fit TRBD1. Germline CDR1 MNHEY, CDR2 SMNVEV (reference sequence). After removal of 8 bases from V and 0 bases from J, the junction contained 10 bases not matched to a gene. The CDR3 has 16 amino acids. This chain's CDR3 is CASAPGQGSSSYEQYF. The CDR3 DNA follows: TGTGCCAGCGCCCCGGGACAGGGGTCGAGCTCCTACGAGCAGTACTTC.

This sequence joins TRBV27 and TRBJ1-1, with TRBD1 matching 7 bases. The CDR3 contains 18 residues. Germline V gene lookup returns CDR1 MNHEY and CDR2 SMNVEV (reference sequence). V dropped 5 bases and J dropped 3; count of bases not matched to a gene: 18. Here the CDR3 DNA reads TGTGCCAGCAGTACCGCGACAGGGCTCCCCCTGTTAGACACTGAAGCTTTCTTT. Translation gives CASSTATGLPLLDTEAFF.

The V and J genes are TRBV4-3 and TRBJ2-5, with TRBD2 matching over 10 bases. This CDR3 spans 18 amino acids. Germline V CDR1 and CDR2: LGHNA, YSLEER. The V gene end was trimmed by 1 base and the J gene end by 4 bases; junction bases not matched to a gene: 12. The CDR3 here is CASSQGLGQAGGGETQYF. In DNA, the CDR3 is TGCGCCAGCAGCCAAGGATTGGGCCAAGCGGGAGGGGGAGAGACCCAGTACTTC.

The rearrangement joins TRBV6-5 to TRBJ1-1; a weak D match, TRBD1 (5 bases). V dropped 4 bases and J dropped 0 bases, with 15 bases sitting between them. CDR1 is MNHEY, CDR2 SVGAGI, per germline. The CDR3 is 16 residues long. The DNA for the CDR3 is TGTGCCAGCAGTTTCGGGACTCTTGCTATGAACACTGAAGCTTTCTTT. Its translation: CASSFGTLAMNTEAFF.

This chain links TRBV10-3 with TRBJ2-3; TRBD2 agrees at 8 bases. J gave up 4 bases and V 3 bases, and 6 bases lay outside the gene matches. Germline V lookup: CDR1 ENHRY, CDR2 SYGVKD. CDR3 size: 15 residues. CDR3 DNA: TGTGCCATCAGTGAATACCGGGAGGGCCCAGATACGCAGTATTTT. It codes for CAISEYREGPDTQYF.